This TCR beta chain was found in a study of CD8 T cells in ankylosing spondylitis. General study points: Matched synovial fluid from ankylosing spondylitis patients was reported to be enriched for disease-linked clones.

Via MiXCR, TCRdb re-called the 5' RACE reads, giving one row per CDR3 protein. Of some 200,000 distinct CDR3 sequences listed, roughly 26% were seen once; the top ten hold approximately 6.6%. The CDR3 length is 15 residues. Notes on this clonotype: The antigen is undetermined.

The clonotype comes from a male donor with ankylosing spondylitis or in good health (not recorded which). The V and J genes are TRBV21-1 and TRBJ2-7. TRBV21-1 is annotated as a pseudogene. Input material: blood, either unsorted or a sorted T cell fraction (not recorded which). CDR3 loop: CASSKVVAARYEQYF. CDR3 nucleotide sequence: TGTGCCAGCAGCAAAGTGGTGGCGGCACGGTACGAGCAGTACTTC.